These 31 T cell receptor beta chains share one sample of origin, sequenced in a study of monozygotic twins with inflammatory bowel disease. TCRdb reprocessed the 5' RACE reads, with one entry per CDR3 protein and no DNA. The sample has about 300,000 distinct CDR3 sequences. Input material: blood. The receptor source for this set is a human donor with ulcerative colitis or Crohn's disease, or a healthy co-twin of an affected twin (not recorded which).

The chain carries TRBV6-2 or TRBV6-3 and TRBJ1-5. This CDR3 contains 14 residues. Germline V lookup: CDR1 MNHEY, CDR2 SVGEGT. Here the CDR3 reads CASTFRAPNQPQHF.

This rearrangement joins TRBV12-3 or TRBV12-4 to TRBJ2-1. There are 14 residues in the CDR3. The CDR3 spells CASSLQKTYNEQFF.

The chain links TRBV28 to TRBJ2-7; TCRdb calls TRBD1, which cannot be checked without DNA. Germline assignment: CDR1 MDHEN and CDR2 SYDVKM. CDR3 length equals 15 residues. The chain's CDR3 is CASSTSDRVAAEQYF.

The gene calls are TRBV6-1 and TRBJ2-7; TCRdb's assignment of TRBD1 cannot be checked, as there is no DNA. From germline, CDR1 is MNHNS and CDR2 SASEGT. This CDR3 has 16 residues. The CDR3 is CASSLNPGQGSYEQYF.

The chain carries TRBV29-1 and TRBJ2-7; TCRdb reports TRBD2, a call that lacks DNA to check it against. This CDR3 has 13 amino acids. CDR1 and CDR2 from the germline V gene are SQVTM and ANQGSEA. CDR3 in amino acids: CSARTSTYYEQYF.

The chain links TRBV7-2 to TRBJ2-5. This CDR3 spans 14 amino acids. Germline assignment: CDR1 SGHTA and CDR2 FQGNSA. CDR3 in amino acids: CASTKAGNQETQYF.

CDR3 residues: CSAGYSGANVLTF. The rearrangement uses TRBV29-1 and TRBJ2-6; TCRdb designates TRBD1, a call that cannot be tested without DNA. The CDR3 is 13 amino acids. CDR1 is SQVTM and CDR2 is ANQGSEA in the germline V gene.

The gene calls are TRBV27 and TRBJ1-3; TCRdb's D call, TRBD1, is unchecked because there is no DNA. The CDR3 has 14 amino acids. Germline V gene sequence: CDR1 MNHEY, CDR2 SMNVEV (reference sequence). CDR3 amino acids: CASRRQGGGNTIYF.

The V gene is TRBV5-6, the J gene TRBJ2-3; TCRdb proposes TRBD1, but this gene call is untestable without DNA. This CDR3 has 14 amino acids. Looked up from germline, CDR1 is SGHDT and CDR2 is YYEEEE. The CDR3 region is CASSVRDYTDTQYF.

V is TRBV12-3 or TRBV12-4 and J is TRBJ2-5; TCRdb's D call, TRBD1, is unchecked because there is no DNA. The CDR3 runs 13 residues. The CDR3: CASSLRGEETQYF.

CDR3 sequence reads: CASSLGQGPYGYTF. This sequence joins TRBV7-2 and TRBJ1-2; the TCRdb call, TRBD1, lacks DNA for checking. Per germline, CDR1 SGHTA and CDR2 FQGNSA. This CDR3 has 14 residues.

The CDR3 protein is CAWNRDWSSYEQYF. The chain combines TRBV30 with TRBJ2-7; TCRdb's D call, TRBD2, is unchecked because there is no DNA. There are 14 residues in the CDR3. Looked up from germline, CDR1 is GTSNPN and CDR2 is SVGIG (reference sequence).

The rearrangement links TRBV7-2 to TRBJ1-4. This CDR3 comprises 14 residues. Germline CDR1 SGHTA, CDR2 FQGNSA. The CDR3 sequence: CASSSPGQGGKLFF.

The genes are TRBV7-2 and TRBJ2-3; TCRdb's assignment of TRBD2 cannot be checked, as there is no DNA. This CDR3 spans 14 amino acids. The germline V gene encodes CDR1 SGHTA and CDR2 FQGNSA. This CDR3 reads CASSPGGLLLTQYF.

This rearrangement joins TRBV20-1 to TRBJ1-5; no DNA is available, so the TRBD1 call from TCRdb remains unchecked. This CDR3 has 14 residues. Per the germline V gene, CDR1 is DFQATT and CDR2 is SNEGSKA (reference sequence). This chain's CDR3 is CSANRGTGVQPQHF.

This sequence joins TRBV28 and TRBJ1-5. In germline, CDR1 is MDHEN, CDR2 SYDVKM. This CDR3 is 18 amino acids long. The CDR3 loop is CASRPNYSERKSNQPQHF.

V is TRBV29-1 and J is TRBJ2-7; TCRdb outputs TRBD2, but without DNA this stays unchecked. Germline assignment: CDR1 SQVTM and CDR2 ANQGSEA. The CDR3 consists of 14 residues. CDR3 sequence reads: CSPRAWPSGYEQYF.

The J gene is TRBJ1-3, the V gene TRBV9; no DNA is available, so the TRBD1 call from TCRdb remains unchecked. Germline V gives CDR1 SGDLS, CDR2 YYNGEE. This CDR3 spans 15 amino acids. Here the CDR3 reads CASSKTDRKGNTIYF.

The chain has TRBV5-1 and TRBJ2-1; checking the TCRdb D call of TRBD1 is not possible without DNA. The CDR3 is made up of 15 amino acids. Germline CDR1 and CDR2: SGHRS and YFSETQ. The CDR3 loop is CASSLDPCRTNEQFF.

The chain uses TRBV12-3 or TRBV12-4 and TRBJ2-7; without DNA, the TCRdb call of TRBD1 cannot be checked. This CDR3 is 15 amino acids long. Here the CDR3 reads CASSSRTGLKDEQYF.

V is TRBV20-1 and J is TRBJ2-7; absent DNA, TCRdb's TRBD2 call cannot be checked. From germline, CDR1 is DFQATT and CDR2 SNEGSKA (reference sequence). This CDR3 has 14 residues. CDR3 sequence reads: CSASKREGVYEQYF.

The gene calls are TRBV6-5 and TRBJ2-1; TCRdb reports TRBD2, a call that lacks DNA to check it against. The CDR3 is 11 amino acids. Germline lookup yields CDR1 MNHEY and CDR2 SVGAGI. CDR3 protein: CASSSAYEQFF.

The chain carries TRBV29-1 and TRBJ2-7; no DNA is available, so the TRBD2 call from TCRdb remains unchecked. CDR3 length: 13 amino acids. Looked up from germline, CDR1 is SQVTM and CDR2 is ANQGSEA. The CDR3 sequence is CSAWTSGSYEQYF.

The J gene is TRBJ2-2, the V gene TRBV6-1; without DNA, the TCRdb call of TRBD2 cannot be checked. This CDR3 comprises 17 residues. Germline V gene data show CDR1 as MNHNS and CDR2 as SASEGT. CDR3 loop: CASPLRLAGLGSGELFF.

The rearrangement uses TRBV6-2 or TRBV6-3 and TRBJ2-1; TCRdb lists TRBD2, though no DNA is available to test this call. Germline V gives CDR1 MNHEY, CDR2 SVGEGT. The CDR3 covers 13 residues. The CDR3 loop reads CASSYGGGSEQFF.

J is TRBJ2-7 and V is TRBV7-9; checking the TCRdb D call of TRBD1 is not possible without DNA. This CDR3 region has 14 residues. Germline CDR1 and CDR2: SEHNR and FQNEAQ (reference sequence). Here the CDR3 reads CASSSMTGLAKQYF.

This chain uses TRBV12-3 or TRBV12-4 with TRBJ2-1; TCRdb indicates TRBD2, and absent DNA this call remains unverified. CDR3 size: 18 residues. The CDR3 loop reads CASSLEGRAQSSYNEQFF.

The V call is TRBV12-3 or TRBV12-4, the J call TRBJ2-5; checking the TCRdb D call of TRBD2 is not possible without DNA. The CDR3 is 13 amino acids. This CDR3 reads CASSPLAGETQYF.

The chain uses TRBV5-4 and TRBJ1-4; the D gene TCRdb calls, TRBD1, cannot be checked with no DNA. The CDR3 extends over 16 amino acids. From germline, CDR1 is SGHNT and CDR2 YYREEE (reference sequence). The CDR3 protein is CASSPDPGQGYEKLFF.

This chain uses TRBV12-3 or TRBV12-4 with TRBJ1-3; the D call from TCRdb, TRBD1, cannot be confirmed without DNA. The CDR3 extends over 16 amino acids. The CDR3 sequence is CASSPPRVYSGNTIYF.

The chain recombines TRBV20-1 with TRBJ1-5; TCRdb returns TRBD1, unconfirmable since there is no DNA. CDR1 is DFQATT and CDR2 is SNEGSKA in the germline V gene (reference sequence). This CDR3 contains 19 residues. CDR3 sequence reads: CSARVPPSSGTYSNQPQHF.